This T cell receptor (beta chain) was documented in a study of blood T cell repertoires in COVID-19. Background on the study: Sites across the United States, Italy and Spain contributed samples from acute and convalescent COVID-19. T cells, B-cell-depleted T cells, or PBMCs provided the cDNA or gDNA that served as material.

This clone was counted only a few times. Original analysis: Reference gene primer amplification gave estimated nucleated cell counts. Sequencing was performed with immunoSEQ multiplex PCR; in TCRdb, only in-frame clones are kept and a portion is missing. That table furnishes V, J and clone size, whereas the DNA furnished D and trimming. The sample lists 94,000 or so clones, more than 70% occurring once. V shed 2 bases and J shed 8 bases, with 15 bases lying between them. The CDR3 has 15 amino acids. Looked up from germline, CDR1 is MDHEN and CDR2 is SYDVKM. The chain links TRBV28 to TRBJ1-4, with D possibly matching TRBD1 (5 bases). Material for sequencing was peripheral blood. This clonotype was sampled from an elderly woman with active COVID-19. The CDR3, as DNA: TGTGCCAGCAGTTTAAGGGCAGGGCAACGCGAAAAACTGTTTTTT. Translated, it gives CASSLRAGQREKLFF.